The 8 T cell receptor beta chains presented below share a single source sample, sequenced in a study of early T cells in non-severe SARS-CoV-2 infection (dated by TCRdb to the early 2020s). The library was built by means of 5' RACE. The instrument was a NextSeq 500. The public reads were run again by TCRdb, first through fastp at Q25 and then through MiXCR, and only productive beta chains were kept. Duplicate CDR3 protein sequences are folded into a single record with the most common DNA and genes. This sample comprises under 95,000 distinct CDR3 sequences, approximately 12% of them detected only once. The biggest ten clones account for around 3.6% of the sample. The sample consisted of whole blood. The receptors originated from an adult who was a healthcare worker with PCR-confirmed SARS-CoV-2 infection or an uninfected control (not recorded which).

CDR3 residues: CASSLSAGTSSYEQYF. The CDR3 DNA reads as TGTGCCAGCAGTTTATCGGCGGGCACGAGCTCCTACGAGCAGTACTTC. The rearrangement links TRBV27 to TRBJ2-7, with TRBD2 as a possible D gene (5 bases). The V end lost 0 bases, the J end lost 0 bases, and 12 bases lay between the germline ends. The CDR3 has 16 residues. Germline loops: CDR1 MNHEY, CDR2 SMNVEV (reference sequence).

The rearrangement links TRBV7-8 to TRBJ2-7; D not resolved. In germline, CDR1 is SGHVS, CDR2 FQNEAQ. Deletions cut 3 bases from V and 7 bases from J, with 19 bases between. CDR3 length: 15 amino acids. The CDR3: CASSFRSRLYAEQYF. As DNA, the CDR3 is TGTGCCAGCAGCTTTCGAAGTAGACTCTACGCAGAGCAGTACTTC.

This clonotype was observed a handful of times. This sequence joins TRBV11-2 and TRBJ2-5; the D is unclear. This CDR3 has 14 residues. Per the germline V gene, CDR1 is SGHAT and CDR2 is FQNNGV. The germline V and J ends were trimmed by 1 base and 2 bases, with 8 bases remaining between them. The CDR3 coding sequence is TGTGCCAGCAGCTTAGGAAGGAGTCAAGAGACCCAGTACTTC. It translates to CASSLGRSQETQYF. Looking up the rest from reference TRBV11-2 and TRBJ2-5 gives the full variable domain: EAGVAQSPRYKIIEKRQSVAFWCNPISGHATLYWYQQILGQGPKLLIQFQNNGVVDDSQLPKDRFSAERLKGVDSTLKIQPAKLEDSAVYLCASSLGRSQETQYFGPGTRLLVL.

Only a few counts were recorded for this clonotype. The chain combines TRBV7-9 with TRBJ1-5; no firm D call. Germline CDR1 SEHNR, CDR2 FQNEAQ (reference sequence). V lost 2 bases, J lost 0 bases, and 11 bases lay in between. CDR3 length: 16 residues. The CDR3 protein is CASSLFMGHSNQPQHF. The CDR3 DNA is TGTGCCAGCAGCTTATTCATGGGTCATAGCAATCAGCCCCAGCATTTT.

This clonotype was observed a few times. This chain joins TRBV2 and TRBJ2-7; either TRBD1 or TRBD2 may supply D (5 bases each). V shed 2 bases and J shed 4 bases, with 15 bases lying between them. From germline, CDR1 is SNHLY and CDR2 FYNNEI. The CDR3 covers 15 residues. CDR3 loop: CASSESGQGTYEQYF. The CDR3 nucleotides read TGTGCCAGCAGTGAAAGCGGCCAGGGTACTTACGAGCAGTACTTC.

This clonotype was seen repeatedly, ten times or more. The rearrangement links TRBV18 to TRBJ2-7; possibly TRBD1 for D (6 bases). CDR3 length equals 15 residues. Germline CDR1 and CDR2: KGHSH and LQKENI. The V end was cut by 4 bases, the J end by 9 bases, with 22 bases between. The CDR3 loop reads CASSLDSQQGGRQYF. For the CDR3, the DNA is TGTGCCAGCTCACTTGACAGCCAGCAAGGGGGAAGGCAGTACTTC. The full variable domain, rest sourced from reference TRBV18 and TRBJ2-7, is NAGVMQNPRHLVRRRGQEARLRCSPMKGHSHVYWYRQLPEEGLKFMVYLQKENIIDESGMPKERFSAEFPKEGPSILRIQQVVRGDSAAYFCASSLDSQQGGRQYFGPGTRLTVT.

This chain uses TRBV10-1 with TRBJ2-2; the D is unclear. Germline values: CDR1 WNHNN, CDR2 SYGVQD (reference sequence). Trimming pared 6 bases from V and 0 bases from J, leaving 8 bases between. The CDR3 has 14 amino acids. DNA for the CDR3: TGCGCCAGCAGCCTGACTTCGAACACCGGGGAGCTGTTTTTT. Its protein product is CASSLTSNTGELFF.

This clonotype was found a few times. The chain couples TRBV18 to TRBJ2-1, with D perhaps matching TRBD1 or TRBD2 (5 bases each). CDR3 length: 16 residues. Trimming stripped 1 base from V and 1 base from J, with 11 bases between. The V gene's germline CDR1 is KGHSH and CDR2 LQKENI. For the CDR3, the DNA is TGTGCCAGCTCACCACGAGGGGCAGAATCCTACAATGAGCAGTTCTTC. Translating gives CASSPRGAESYNEQFF.